Below, 6 T cell receptor beta chains from the same sample are listed, as sequenced in a study of T cells in Graves' hyperthyroidism and ophthalmopathy. Researchers took RNA transcripts and amplified the TCR beta CDR3 regions from them. The TCR CDR3 first-round RT-PCR relied on the HTBI primer set. TCRdb re-derived calls from the multiplex PCR reads in MiXCR, one entry per CDR3 protein. The sample shows a few hundred thousand distinct CDR3 sequences, more than 15% of them seen only once. The sequenced material came from blood. These receptors all come from a woman in her 40s with Graves' ophthalmopathy.

This clonotype came up many times. J is TRBJ1-1 and V is TRBV2; D perhaps matches TRBD1 (5 bases). Germline-derived CDR1 and CDR2 are SNHLY and FYNNEI. V lost 8 bases, J lost 8 bases, and 18 bases lay in between. The CDR3 is 13 residues long. The CDR3 nucleotides read TGTGCCAGCTCTTTTCAGGGTAAATTCGAAGCTTTCTTT. Its translation is CASSFQGKFEAFF.

This clonotype appeared a few times. The V and J genes are TRBV15 and TRBJ1-4, with 9 bases aligning to TRBD1. Losses at the gene ends were 1 base for V and 4 bases for J; bases not matched to a gene: 7. Germline values: CDR1 LNHNV, CDR2 YYDKDF (reference sequence). CDR3 length equals 17 residues. For the CDR3, the DNA is TGTGCCACCAGCAGAGGACCCCAGACAGGGGGTAATGAAAAACTGTTTTTT. It is translated as CATSRGPQTGGNEKLFF.

This clonotype was counted a few times. The rearrangement uses TRBV4-1 and TRBJ2-7, with 13 bases fitting TRBD2. Per the germline V gene, CDR1 is MGHRA and CDR2 is YSYEKL. CDR3 length equals 16 residues. V shed 3 bases, J shed 3 bases, and the junction held 5 bases outside the gene matches. CDR3 nucleotide sequence: TGCGCCAGCAGCCAGCCTGGGACTAGCGGGGTCTACGAGCAGTACTTC. This translates into CASSQPGTSGVYEQYF.

This clonotype came up many times. The rearrangement links TRBV20-1 to TRBJ2-3; D may be TRBD1 or TRBD2 (5 bases each). The CDR3 runs to 13 residues. The V gene lost 4 bases and the J gene lost 4 bases, with 12 bases spanning the gap. Germline V gene sequence: CDR1 DFQATT, CDR2 SNEGSKA (reference sequence). The CDR3 nucleotides read TGCAGTGCTAAGGGGCAGGGACCAGATACGCAGTATTTT. Translated: CSAKGQGPDTQYF.

Many counts were recorded for this clonotype. The chain joins TRBV6-5 to TRBJ2-5; D perhaps matches TRBD2 (6 bases). The V gene lost 0 bases and the J gene lost 5 bases, with 13 bases spanning the gap. Per germline, CDR1 MNHEY and CDR2 SVGAGI. This CDR3 spans 15 amino acids. CDR3 nucleotide sequence: TGTGCCAGCAGTTACTCCCCGGGGGATACGGAGACCCAGTACTTC. Its translation: CASSYSPGDTETQYF.

This clonotype showed up many times. The V gene is TRBV5-1, the J gene TRBJ1-1; D unresolved. This CDR3 region has 13 residues. V shed 0 bases and J shed 8 bases, with 11 bases lying between them. Germline V gives CDR1 SGHRS, CDR2 YFSETQ. The CDR3 protein is CASSLDEAREAFF. The CDR3 DNA follows: TGCGCCAGCAGCTTGGATGAGGCCAGAGAAGCTTTCTTT.